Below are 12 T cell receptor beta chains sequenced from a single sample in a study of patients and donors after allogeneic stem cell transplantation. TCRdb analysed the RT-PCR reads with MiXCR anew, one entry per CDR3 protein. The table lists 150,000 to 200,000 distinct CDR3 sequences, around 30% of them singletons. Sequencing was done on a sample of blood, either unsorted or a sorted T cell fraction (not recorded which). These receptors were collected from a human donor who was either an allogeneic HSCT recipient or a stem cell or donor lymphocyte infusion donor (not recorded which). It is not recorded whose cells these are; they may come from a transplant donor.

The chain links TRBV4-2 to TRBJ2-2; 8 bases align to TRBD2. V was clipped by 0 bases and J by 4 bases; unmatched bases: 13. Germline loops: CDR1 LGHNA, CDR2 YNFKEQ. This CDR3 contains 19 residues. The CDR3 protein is CASSQDLPAGTSGTGELFF. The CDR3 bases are TGTGCCAGCAGCCAAGATCTGCCGGCCGGGACTAGTGGCACCGGGGAGCTGTTTTTT.

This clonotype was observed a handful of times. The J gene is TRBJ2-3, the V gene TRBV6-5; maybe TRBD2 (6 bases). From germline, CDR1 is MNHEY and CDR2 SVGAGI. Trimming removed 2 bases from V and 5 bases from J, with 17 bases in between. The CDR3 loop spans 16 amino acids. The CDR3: CASSYGWASARDTQYF. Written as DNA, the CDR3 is TGTGCCAGCAGTTACGGGTGGGCTAGCGCCCGAGATACGCAGTATTTT.

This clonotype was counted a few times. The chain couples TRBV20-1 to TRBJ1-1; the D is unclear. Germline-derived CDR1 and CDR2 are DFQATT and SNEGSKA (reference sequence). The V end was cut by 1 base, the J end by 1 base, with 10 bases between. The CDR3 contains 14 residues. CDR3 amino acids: CSARAGSGNTEAFF. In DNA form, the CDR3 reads TGCAGTGCTAGAGCCGGGAGCGGGAACACTGAAGCTTTCTTT.

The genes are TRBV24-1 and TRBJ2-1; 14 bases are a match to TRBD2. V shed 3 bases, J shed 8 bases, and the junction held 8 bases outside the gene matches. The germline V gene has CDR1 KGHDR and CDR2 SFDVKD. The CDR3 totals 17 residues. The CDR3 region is CATSDGGTSGRLDEQFF. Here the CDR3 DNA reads TGTGCCACCAGTGATGGTGGGACTAGCGGGAGATTGGATGAGCAGTTCTTC.

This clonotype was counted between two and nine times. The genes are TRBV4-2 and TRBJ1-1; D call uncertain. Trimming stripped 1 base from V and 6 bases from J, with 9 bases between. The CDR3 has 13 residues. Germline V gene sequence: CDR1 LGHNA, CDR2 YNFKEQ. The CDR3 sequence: CASSQAKLSEAFF. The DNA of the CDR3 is TGTGCCAGCAGCCAAGCGAAACTTTCTGAAGCTTTCTTT.

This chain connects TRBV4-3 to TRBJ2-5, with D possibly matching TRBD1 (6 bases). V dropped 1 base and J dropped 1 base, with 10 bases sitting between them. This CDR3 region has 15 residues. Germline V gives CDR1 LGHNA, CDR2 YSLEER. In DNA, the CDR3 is TGCGCCAGCAGCCAAGGGAGGACAGTCCAAGAGACCCAGTACTTC. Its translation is CASSQGRTVQETQYF.

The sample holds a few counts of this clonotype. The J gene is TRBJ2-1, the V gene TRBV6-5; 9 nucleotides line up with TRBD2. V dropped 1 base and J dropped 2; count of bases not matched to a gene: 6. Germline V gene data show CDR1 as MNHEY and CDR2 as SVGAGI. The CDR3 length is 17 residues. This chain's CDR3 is CASSYWVSGGTYNEQFF. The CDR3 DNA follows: TGTGCCAGCAGTTACTGGGTTAGCGGGGGAACCTACAATGAGCAGTTCTTC.

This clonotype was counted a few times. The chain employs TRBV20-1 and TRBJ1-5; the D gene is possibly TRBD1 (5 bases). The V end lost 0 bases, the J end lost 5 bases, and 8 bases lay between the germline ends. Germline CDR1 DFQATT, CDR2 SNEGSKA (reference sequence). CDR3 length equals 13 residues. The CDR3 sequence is CSAREQADQPQHF. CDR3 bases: TGCAGTGCTAGAGAACAGGCGGATCAGCCCCAGCATTTT.

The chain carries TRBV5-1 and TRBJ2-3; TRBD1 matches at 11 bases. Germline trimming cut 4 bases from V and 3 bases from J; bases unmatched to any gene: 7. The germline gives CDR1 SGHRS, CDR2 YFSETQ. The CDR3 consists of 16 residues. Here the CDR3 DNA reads TGCGCCAGCAGCGTGTGGGGACAGGGGGTTACAGATACGCAGTATTTT. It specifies CASSVWGQGVTDTQYF.

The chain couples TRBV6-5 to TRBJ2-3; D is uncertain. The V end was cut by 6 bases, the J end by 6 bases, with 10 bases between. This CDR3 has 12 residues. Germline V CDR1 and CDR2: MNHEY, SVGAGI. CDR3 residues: CASRLPDDTQYF. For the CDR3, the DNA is TGTGCCAGCAGACTTCCCGATGATACGCAGTATTTT.

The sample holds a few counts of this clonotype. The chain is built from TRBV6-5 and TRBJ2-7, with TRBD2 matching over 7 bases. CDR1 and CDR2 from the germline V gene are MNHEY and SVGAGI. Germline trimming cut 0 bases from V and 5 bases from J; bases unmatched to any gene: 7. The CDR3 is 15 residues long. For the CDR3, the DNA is TGTGCCAGCAGTTACTCGATGGCGGGAGCTAACGAGCAGTACTTC. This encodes CASSYSMAGANEQYF.

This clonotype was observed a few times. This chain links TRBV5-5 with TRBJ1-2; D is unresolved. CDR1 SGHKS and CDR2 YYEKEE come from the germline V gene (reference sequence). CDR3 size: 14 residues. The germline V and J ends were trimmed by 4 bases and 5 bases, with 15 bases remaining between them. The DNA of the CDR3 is TGTGCCAGCAGCGCACGGGCCCTCTCTTATGGCTACACCTTC. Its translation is CASSARALSYGYTF.